One sample yielded the 6 T cell receptor beta chains listed below, sequenced in a study of regulatory T cells. Study-wide points: In CD3G-deficient patients, conventional CD4+ T cells were enriched for hydrophobic CDR3 residues at positions 6 and 7.

These receptors have no known antigen. Amplification used 52 TRBV primers and 13 TRBJ primers. Sequencing used immunoSEQ multiplex PCR; TCRdb keeps in-frame clones, though not all of them. The table has tens of thousands of clones, approximately 91% seen once. Sample: conventional CD4+ T cells sorted from blood. These receptors originate from a child aged 10-17 years with CD3G deficiency.

The chain carries TRBV28 and TRBJ2-4; perhaps TRBD2 as D (5 bases). The germline gives CDR1 MDHEN, CDR2 SYDVKM. This CDR3 is built from 16 residues. Trimming pared 5 bases from V and 0 bases from J, leaving 14 bases between. CDR3 amino acids: CASSATGVGAKNIQYF. CDR3 in DNA: TGTGCCAGCAGTGCCACCGGGGTCGGAGCCAAAAACATTCAGTACTTC.

The rearrangement links TRBV28 to TRBJ2-3, with 7 bases lining up with TRBD1. Germline trimming cut 3 bases from V and 2 bases from J; bases unmatched to any gene: 11. CDR1 and CDR2 from the germline V gene are MDHEN and SYDVKM. This CDR3 is built from 17 residues. In DNA form, the CDR3 reads TGTGCCAGCAGTTTTCTTAGAGTCGGGACAGCCACAGATACGCAGTATTTT. This translates into CASSFLRVGTATDTQYF.

The rearrangement joins TRBV5-1 to TRBJ2-2; D perhaps matches TRBD1 (7 bases). This CDR3 comprises 13 residues. Trimming stripped 5 bases from V and 6 bases from J, with 11 bases between. Germline V gene lookup returns CDR1 SGHRS and CDR2 YFSETQ. The CDR3 region is CASREGAPGELFF. The DNA of the CDR3 is TGCGCCAGCAGGGAGGGGGCGCCCGGGGAGCTGTTTTTT.

The rearrangement uses TRBV7-9 and TRBJ2-1; 7 nucleotides align to TRBD1. The germline CDR1 and CDR2 sequences are SEHNR and FQNEAQ (reference sequence). The CDR3 sequence is 15 residues long. Germline trimming cut 0 bases from V and 5 bases from J; bases unmatched to any gene: 4. The CDR3, as DNA: TGTGCCAGCAGCTTAGCGAGCAGGGGGAACAATGAGCAGTTCTTC. As protein: CASSLASRGNNEQFF.

The V and J genes are TRBV28 and TRBJ2-7, with 7 bases fitting TRBD1. In germline, CDR1 is MDHEN, CDR2 SYDVKM. This CDR3 has 12 residues. Unmatched junction bases numbered 0, after V lost 4 bases and J lost 3 bases. The CDR3 spells CASSSGGYEQYF. The CDR3 DNA follows: TGTGCCAGCAGTTCAGGGGGCTACGAGCAGTACTTC.

The chain has TRBV5-1 and TRBJ1-2; D ambiguous. CDR1 is SGHRS, CDR2 YFSETQ, per germline. The length of the CDR3 is 13 residues. Trimming left V 2 bases short and J 2 bases short, with 7 bases between. The CDR3 reads CASSFQQNYGYTF. The CDR3 bases are TGCGCCAGCAGCTTTCAACAAAACTATGGCTACACCTTC.